These 19 T cell receptor beta chains came from one sample sequenced in a study of Ad26.COV2.S vaccination and SARS-CoV-2 variants. The sample's treatment: some 20 received Ad26.COV2.S at low or high dose, single or two shots; several received placebo; per-sample allocation not given. Vaccine and placebo recipients were sampled on day 63 after the first injection. Some clones are missing from TCRdb's copy, which holds only in-frame ones; the method was immunoSEQ multiplex PCR. The sample consists of roughly 380,000 clones, roughly 81% of them appearing once. Sample: peripheral blood, taken in a trial of Ad26.COV2.S vaccine versus placebo. These receptors were taken from a person between 18 and 60 years old who received the Ad26.COV2.S COVID-19 vaccine or a placebo.

The chain links TRBV2 to TRBJ2-4; D gene unclear. The V and J ends lost 1 base and 6 bases respectively, with 1 base between them. Germline CDR1 and CDR2: SNHLY and FYNNEI. The CDR3 contains 11 residues. The CDR3 region is CASSEGNIQYF. CDR3 nucleotide sequence: TGTGCCAGCAGTGAAGGAAACATTCAGTACTTC.

This sequence joins TRBV5-4 and TRBJ2-7; 9 bases line up with TRBD1. This CDR3 is 14 amino acids long. Germline CDR1 reads SGHNT; CDR2 reads YYREEE (reference sequence). V lost 2 bases and J lost 3; bases outside the gene matches: 3. CDR3 in DNA: TGTGCCAGCAGCTTTATGGACAGGGGCTACGAGCAGTACTTC. Translating gives CASSFMDRGYEQYF.

This clone showed up just once. The chain employs TRBV27 and TRBJ2-3; 8 bases align to TRBD2. The CDR3 covers 17 residues. CDR1 and CDR2 (germline): MNHEY, SMNVEV (reference sequence). V shed 5 bases and J 3 bases; nucleotides not matched to a gene: 13. CDR3 nucleotide sequence: TGTGCCAGCAGTCCCAGACACCCGGGGGGGGCGACAGATACGCAGTATTTT. It specifies CASSPRHPGGATDTQYF.

The rearrangement joins TRBV9 to TRBJ2-2, with 12 positions matching TRBD1. Germline V lookup: CDR1 SGDLS, CDR2 YYNGEE. V shed 1 base and J 3 bases; nucleotides not matched to a gene: 25. The CDR3 is 24 residues long. The CDR3 sequence is CASSVPKVPGTGGEIGLYTGELFF. For the CDR3, the DNA is TGTGCCAGCAGCGTACCTAAAGTTCCCGGGACAGGGGGCGAGATAGGCTTATACACCGGGGAGCTGTTTTTT.

This chain links TRBV7-2 with TRBJ1-2; no clear D gene. V shed 0 bases and J shed 8 bases, with 13 bases lying between them. The germline V gene has CDR1 SGHTA and CDR2 FQGNSA. There are 14 residues in the CDR3. CDR3 DNA sequence: TGTGCCAGCAGCTTAGCGGCCAGGTCGGCCGGCTACACCTTC. It codes for CASSLAARSAGYTF.

Only one count was recorded for this clone. V and J are TRBV7-7 and TRBJ2-1; 8 bases fit TRBD2. The junction had 9 bases not matched to a gene; V was cut back by 5 bases and J by 6 bases. Per germline, CDR1 SSHAT and CDR2 FNYEAQ (reference sequence). This CDR3 contains 15 residues. The CDR3 DNA sequence: TGTGCCAGCAGCCGCTTAGCGGGATTCGGCAATGAGCAGTTCTTC. It codes for CASSRLAGFGNEQFF.

V and J are TRBV10-1 and TRBJ2-7; D unresolved. The CDR3 runs 15 residues. Germline-derived CDR1 and CDR2 are WNHNN and SYGVQD (reference sequence). V dropped 1 base and J dropped 5 bases, with 15 bases sitting between them. CDR3 sequence: CASSEFEAGPDEQYF. CDR3 nucleotide sequence: TGCGCCAGCAGTGAGTTCGAGGCCGGCCCGGACGAGCAGTACTTC.

The J gene is TRBJ2-1, the V gene TRBV6-2 or TRBV6-3; tentatively, D is TRBD2 (6 bases). With 3 bases removed from V and 7 bases from J, the gap between germline ends came to 16 bases. This CDR3 is 15 amino acids long. Germline values: CDR1 MNHEY, CDR2 SVGEGT. The CDR3 is CASSYGRDGANEQFF. The CDR3 nucleotides read TGTGCCAGCAGTTATGGGCGGGATGGGGCTAATGAGCAGTTCTTC.

The rearrangement uses TRBV5-1 and TRBJ2-3; TRBD1 is a possible D gene (5 bases). Germline V lookup: CDR1 SGHRS, CDR2 YFSETQ. The CDR3 loop spans 13 amino acids. With 4 bases removed from V and 5 bases from J, the gap between germline ends came to 11 bases. The CDR3 sequence is CASSVDQGDTQYF. For the CDR3, the DNA is TGCGCCAGCAGCGTAGATCAGGGAGATACGCAGTATTTT.

The V call is TRBV9, the J call TRBJ1-5; the D is unclear. V shed 3 bases and J shed 4 bases, with 17 bases lying between them. The CDR3 totals 16 residues. Per germline, CDR1 SGDLS and CDR2 YYNGEE. The CDR3 sequence: CASSAGSGRTNQPQHF. The CDR3 DNA follows: TGTGCCAGCAGCGCAGGATCCGGGAGAACGAATCAGCCCCAGCATTTT.

This chain connects TRBV30 to TRBJ2-4; D gene uncertain. CDR3 length equals 11 residues. CDR1 and CDR2 from the germline V gene are GTSNPN and SVGIG (reference sequence). V gave up 2 bases and J gave up 2 bases, with 1 base separating them. The CDR3 protein is CAWSSKNIQYF. CDR3 nucleotides: TGTGCCTGGAGTTCCAAAAACATTCAGTACTTC.

A few counts support this clone. The chain is built from TRBV10-1 and TRBJ2-5, with 10 bases identical to TRBD2. The CDR3 length is 15 residues. Trimming at V came to 1 base and at J to 1 base, leaving 0 bases not matched to a gene. Per germline, CDR1 WNHNN and CDR2 SYGVQD (reference sequence). The CDR3 spells CASSELAGGQETQYF. The CDR3 DNA sequence: TGCGCCAGCAGTGAGTTAGCGGGGGGCCAAGAGACCCAGTACTTC.

V usage is TRBV11-2 and J usage is TRBJ2-7; the match to TRBD1 covers 7 bases. Trimming cost V 3 bases and J 4 bases; bases outside gene matches: 15. This CDR3 contains 17 residues. The V gene's germline CDR1 is SGHAT and CDR2 FQNNGV. The CDR3 loop reads CASSFNAKTGTEYEQYF. The CDR3 DNA follows: TGTGCCAGCAGCTTCAATGCAAAAACCGGGACAGAATACGAGCAGTACTTC.

The genes are TRBV3-1 (or the pseudogene TRBV3-2) and TRBJ2-7, with 12 bases matching TRBD2. The CDR3 has 15 residues. CDR1 is LGHDT, CDR2 YNNKEL, per germline (reference sequence). V was pared by 5 bases and J by 2 bases, with 4 bases of the junction left unmatched. CDR3 in amino acids: CASSSRTSGAYEQYF. The CDR3 bases are TGTGCCAGCAGCTCCCGGACTAGCGGGGCCTACGAGCAGTACTTC.

V is TRBV5-4 and J is TRBJ2-2; 9 bases map to TRBD2. V was pared by 2 bases and J by 3 bases, with 2 bases of the junction left unmatched. Germline CDR1 is SGHNT and CDR2 is YYREEE (reference sequence). The CDR3 loop spans 15 amino acids. The CDR3: CASSFSGSYTGELFF. CDR3 DNA: TGTGCCAGCAGCTTTAGCGGGAGTTACACCGGGGAGCTGTTTTTT.

This clone occurred once. The chain uses TRBV4-3 and TRBJ2-1; D unresolved. Germline V gene lookup returns CDR1 LGHNA and CDR2 YSLEER. Trimming removed 3 bases at V and 3 bases at J, with 12 bases between. This CDR3 has 15 residues. CDR3 in amino acids: CASSQLGSNYNEQFF. CDR3 bases: TGCGCCAGCAGCCAGTTAGGTAGCAACTACAATGAGCAGTTCTTC.

The rearrangement uses TRBV5-5 and TRBJ2-1; weak D call: TRBD1 (6 bases). Per germline, CDR1 SGHKS and CDR2 YYEKEE (reference sequence). The CDR3 extends over 18 amino acids. V gave up 2 bases and J gave up 6 bases, with 24 bases separating them. CDR3: CASSFFLAGVQKGNEQFF. DNA of the CDR3: TGTGCCAGCAGCTTTTTTTTGGCAGGGGTCCAGAAGGGCAATGAGCAGTTCTTC.

This clone has only one observation. This chain connects TRBV9 to TRBJ2-3, with D tentatively TRBD1 (6 bases). V was shortened by 3 bases and J by 0 bases, with 20 bases between the two germline ends. This CDR3 comprises 18 residues. Germline V gives CDR1 SGDLS, CDR2 YYNGEE. CDR3 nucleotide sequence: TGTGCCAGCAGCGCACCCCCAACAGGGATCCCTAGCACAGATACGCAGTATTTT. Protein product: CASSAPPTGIPSTDTQYF.

The V call is TRBV5-4, the J call TRBJ2-2, with 8 bases that match TRBD2. From germline, CDR1 is SGHNT and CDR2 YYREEE (reference sequence). CDR3 length equals 17 residues. Germline trimming cut 1 base from V and 3 bases from J; bases unmatched to any gene: 8. The CDR3 region has the DNA TGTGCCAGCAGCTTGCGTTCAGGGACTAGGGACACCGGGGAGCTGTTTTTT. Its translation is CASSLRSGTRDTGELFF. Variable domain in full (rest from reference TRBV5-4 and TRBJ2-2): ETGVTQSPTHLIKTRGQQVTLRCSSQSGHNTVSWYQQALGQGPQFIFQYYREEENGRGNFPPRFSGLQFPNYSSELNVNALELDDSALYLCASSLRSGTRDTGELFFGEGSRLTVL.